A single sample gave rise to the 13 T cell receptor beta chains below, sequenced in a study of T cell responses to AZD1222 COVID-19 vaccine. TCRdb keeps only in-frame clones here, not all; method: immunoSEQ multiplex PCR. The table shows around 100,000 clones, with roughly 90% occurring only once. The source was peripheral blood, collected on day 0 of AZD1222 vaccination. These receptors originate from an adult in good health.

The chain links TRBV6-5 to TRBJ1-3; TRBD1 matches at 9 bases. Germline CDR1 reads MNHEY; CDR2 reads SVGAGI. The CDR3 covers 15 residues. Trimming at V came to 5 bases and at J to 4 bases, leaving 6 bases not matched to a gene. The CDR3 coding sequence is TGTGCCAGCAGTCTACAGGGGGCACTGGGAAACACCATATATTTT. Translated: CASSLQGALGNTIYF.

This clone was detected only once. The rearrangement uses TRBV7-2 and TRBJ2-2; 12 bases are a match to TRBD2. V trimming: 5 bases; J trimming: 8 bases; junction bases outside the gene matches: 6. CDR3 length: 15 amino acids. Germline lookup yields CDR1 SGHTA and CDR2 FQGNSA. The CDR3 DNA sequence: TGTGCCAGCAGCGAGCGGACTAGCGGGATAGGGGAGCTGTTTTTT. Protein product: CASSERTSGIGELFF. The full variable domain, in which reference TRBV7-2 and TRBJ2-2 provide the parts outside the CDR3, is GAGVSQSPSNKVTEKGKDVELRCDPISGHTALYWYRQSLGQGLEFLIYFQGNSAPDKSGLPSDRFSAERTGGSVSTLTIQRTQQEDSAVYLCASSERTSGIGELFFGEGSRLTVL.

This clone was observed a handful of times. The rearrangement joins TRBV4-2 to TRBJ1-1; 8 bases are a match to TRBD1. The CDR3 covers 15 residues. Germline V gene data show CDR1 as LGHNA and CDR2 as YNFKEQ. After removal of 4 bases from V and 4 bases from J, the junction contained 8 bases not matched to a gene. This CDR3 is CASSPLADRVTEAFF. The CDR3 DNA reads TGTGCCAGCAGCCCCCTCGCGGACAGGGTCACTGAAGCTTTCTTT.

This clone showed up just once. The CDR3 is CSVEGPLTEAFF. CDR3 coding DNA: TGCAGCGTTGAAGGTCCGTTAACTGAAGCTTTCTTT. This chain joins TRBV29-1 and TRBJ1-1; D unresolved. There are 12 residues in the CDR3. Trimming shortened V by 1 base and J by 5 bases, and 8 bases separated the two germline ends. Germline CDR1 is SQVTM and CDR2 is ANQGSEA.

The rearrangement uses TRBV7-2 and TRBJ1-6, with 10 bases matching TRBD1. This CDR3 region has 16 residues. Germline CDR1 is SGHTA and CDR2 is FQGNSA. The trim removed 1 base at V and 10 bases at J, leaving 7 bases unmatched. The CDR3 here is CASSLGPDRGRSPLHF. The DNA for the CDR3 is TGTGCCAGCAGCTTAGGTCCTGACAGGGGGCGGTCACCCCTCCACTTT.

V is TRBV5-4 and J is TRBJ1-5; D possibly corresponds to TRBD1 (6 bases). The V end lost 1 base, the J end lost 5 bases, and 16 bases lay between the germline ends. The CDR3 sequence is 16 residues long. Looked up from germline, CDR1 is SGHNT and CDR2 is YYREEE (reference sequence). The CDR3 here is CASSLWLRDKYQPQHF. The CDR3 DNA sequence: TGTGCCAGCAGCTTGTGGCTTAGGGACAAGTATCAGCCCCAGCATTTT.

The chain joins TRBV19 to TRBJ2-3; D is uncertain. The V end lost 5 bases, the J end lost 5 bases, and 14 bases lay between the germline ends. This CDR3 is built from 14 residues. The V gene's germline CDR1 is LNHDA and CDR2 SQIVND (reference sequence). The CDR3 reads CASSLGPKEDTQYF. In nucleotides, the CDR3 is TGTGCCAGTAGTCTAGGCCCCAAGGAAGATACGCAGTATTTT. The whole variable domain, remainder taken from reference TRBV19 and TRBJ2-3, is DGGITQSPKYLFRKEGQNVTLSCEQNLNHDAMYWYRQDPGQGLRLIYYSQIVNDFQKGDIAEGYSVSREKKESFPLTVTSAQKNPTAFYLCASSLGPKEDTQYFGPGTRLTVL.

The V call is TRBV2, the J call TRBJ1-1; the D is unclear. CDR3 length: 13 amino acids. Trimming pared 5 bases from V and 1 base from J, leaving 8 bases between. Germline CDR1 SNHLY, CDR2 FYNNEI. The CDR3 region is CASSTERNTEAFF. CDR3 DNA sequence: TGTGCCAGCAGTACAGAACGGAACACTGAAGCTTTCTTT.

This rearrangement joins TRBV12-3 or TRBV12-4 to TRBJ1-1; perhaps TRBD1 as D (5 bases). The CDR3 extends over 13 amino acids. V lost 3 bases to trimming and J lost 1 base, with 6 bases between them. This chain's CDR3 is CASSFGGNTEAFF. The CDR3 nucleotides read TGTGCCAGCAGTTTCGGGGGGAACACTGAAGCTTTCTTT.

The V gene is TRBV24-1, the J gene TRBJ2-2; 8 bases are a match to TRBD2. V lost 4 bases to trimming and J lost 2 bases; unmatched junction nucleotides: 2. CDR3 length equals 15 residues. Germline loops: CDR1 KGHDR, CDR2 SFDVKD. The CDR3 DNA reads TGTGCCACCAGTGACGGGGGGGCCAACACCGGGGAGCTGTTTTTT. It is translated as CATSDGGANTGELFF.

The chain uses TRBV6-5 and TRBJ2-7; 13 nucleotides match TRBD2. The CDR3 contains 14 residues. V gave up 10 bases and J gave up 5 bases; unmatched junction bases: 8. Germline V gene sequence: CDR1 MNHEY, CDR2 SVGAGI. CDR3 sequence: CATWTSGRADEQYF. CDR3 coding DNA: TGTGCCACCTGGACTAGCGGGAGAGCGGACGAGCAGTACTTC.

With respect to this clone: The junction departs from germline at one end; a sequencing error may be responsible. The rearrangement links TRBV20-1 to TRBJ1-1; 10 bases line up with TRBD1. The CDR3 length is 9 residues. Germline lookup yields CDR1 DFQATT and CDR2 SNEGSKA (reference sequence). CDR3 protein: CSARAGQGF. CDR3 sequence (DNA): TGCAGTGCTCGCGCGGGACAGGGGTTT.

The J gene is TRBJ1-1, the V gene TRBV11-3; D ambiguous. The CDR3 has 16 residues. CDR1 and CDR2 from the germline V gene are SGHNT and YENEEA. V gave up 1 base and J gave up 1 base, with 13 bases separating them. CDR3 protein: CASSLVGRRGNTEAFF. The CDR3 nucleotides read TGTGCCAGCAGCTTAGTAGGCCGGCGGGGGAACACTGAAGCTTTCTTT.